The TCR beta chain described here comes from a study of graft-versus-host responses after intestinal transplantation. This clone was seen more than once but under ten times. Its antigen remains unidentified. Using immunoSEQ multiplex PCR, the repertoire was profiled, and TCRdb retains in-frame clones only, with some absent. The sample lists 80,000 to 100,000 clones, 90% to 95% occurring once. This clonotype was obtained from a human donor who received an intestinal transplant. The material sequenced was unstimulated CD4+ T cells sorted from spleen or lymph node cells, taken before intestinal transplant.

CDR3 nucleotides: TGTGCCAGCAGTGACCAGGTGTTGAATTCACCCCTCCACTTT. This encodes CASSDQVLNSPLHF. The V gene is TRBV2, the J gene TRBJ1-6; D call uncertain. The V end lost 3 bases, the J end lost 7 bases, and 10 bases lay between the germline ends. CDR1 is SNHLY, CDR2 FYNNEI, per germline. The CDR3 has 14 amino acids. The variable domain in full, with the rest retrieved from reference TRBV2 and TRBJ1-6, is EPEVTQTPSHQVTQMGQEVILRCVPISNHLYFYWYRQILGQKVEFLVSFYNNEISEKSEIFDDQFSVERPDGSNFTLKIRSTKLEDSAMYFCASSDQVLNSPLHFGNGTRLTVT.